Listed below are T cell receptor beta chains from one sample, sequenced in a study of long-term antiretroviral therapy in people with HIV. Sequencing used immunoSEQ multiplex PCR; TCRdb keeps in-frame clones, though not all of them. The sample has roughly 5,000 clones, around 78% seen once; the top ten hold 10%. The sequences come from unsorted PBMCs, collected 1.8 years before starting antiretroviral therapy. These TCRs come from a middle-aged man with HIV. Both conserved end residues are part of each CDR3. A D gene is named only where the DNA matches it firmly. Clone size appears in some rows only: once, few, many, or a class for an expanded clone.

J: TRBJ2-2
V: TRBV7-3
D: -
size: -
DNA: TGTGCCAGCAGCCCACTTGGTGGTTCCGGGGAGCTGTTTTTT
CDR3: CASSPLGGSGELFF

J: TRBJ2-7
V: TRBV10-3
D: -
size: once
DNA: TGTGCCATCAGTGAGTCGATTGGGACGCCGTCCTACGAGCAGTACTTC
CDR3: CAISESIGTPSYEQYF

J: TRBJ2-7
V: TRBV7-2
D: TRBD2
size: -
DNA: TGTGCCAGCAGCTTAGAAGGTAGCGGGAGAACCTACGAGCAGTACTTC
CDR3: CASSLEGSGRTYEQYF

J: TRBJ2-3
V: TRBV7-9
D: TRBD2
size: -
DNA: TGTGCCAGCAGCTGGGAGGGCGATACGCAGTATTTT
CDR3: CASSWEGDTQYF

J: TRBJ2-7
V: TRBV5-4
D: TRBD2
size: -
DNA: TGTGCCAGCAGCCCACCTAGCGGGATTGACGAGCAGTACTTC
CDR3: CASSPPSGIDEQYF

J: TRBJ2-5
V: TRBV10-3
D: -
size: -
DNA: TGTGCCATCAGTGAGCCTCCTTCTCCCAAGTACTTC
CDR3: CAISEPPSPKYF

J: TRBJ2-7
V: TRBV27
D: TRBD2
size: -
DNA: TGTGCCAGCAGTTTAGCGGGAGGGGGTGGATACGAGCAGTACTTC
CDR3: CASSLAGGGGYEQYF

J: TRBJ2-7
V: TRBV27
D: -
size: -
DNA: TGTGCCAGCAGTTTACGGGCAGCAATTGCCTACGAGCAGTACTTC
CDR3: CASSLRAAIAYEQYF

J: TRBJ2-7
V: TRBV5-8
D: -
size: -
DNA: TGTGCCAGCAGCGCCGCCGTCGAGCAGTACTTC
CDR3: CASSAAVEQYF

J: TRBJ2-3
V: TRBV29-1
D: TRBD2
size: -
DNA: TGCAGCGTTGTGAGGGGAGGGGACCCAGATACGCAGTATTTT
CDR3: CSVVRGGDPDTQYF

J: TRBJ1-1
V: TRBV7-2
D: -
size: once
DNA: TGTGCCAGCAGCCAGAACACTGAAGCTTTCTTT
CDR3: CASSQNTEAFF

J: TRBJ2-1
V: TRBV27
D: TRBD1
size: -
DNA: TGTGCCAGCACTGGGACAGGGGGTATCAATGAGCAGTTCTTC
CDR3: CASTGTGGINEQFF

J: TRBJ2-7
V: TRBV7-8
D: TRBD1
size: -
DNA: TGTGCCAGCAGCTTCCGGGACAGGGTACTTTTCGGTGTCTACGAGCAGTACTTC
CDR3: CASSFRDRVLFGVYEQYF

J: TRBJ1-5
V: TRBV10-1
D: -
size: large
DNA: TGCGCCTGGACCTCTATTACCACGCGATGGGCCCAGCATTTT
CDR3: CAWTSITTRWAQHF

J: TRBJ2-7
V: TRBV7-2
D: -
size: -
DNA: TGTGCCAGCAGCTTAATCACTGGGGAGGTCTACGAGCAGTACTTC
CDR3: CASSLITGEVYEQYF

J: TRBJ2-1
V: TRBV6-6
D: -
size: -
DNA: TGTGCCAGCAGTTACTCGATGCAGCTCCAGTTCTTC
CDR3: CASSYSMQLQFF

J: TRBJ2-3
V: TRBV6-1
D: TRBD2
size: -
DNA: TGTGCCACTGTTTTTAGCGGGAGAGGGGATACGCAGTATTTT
CDR3: CATVFSGRGDTQYF

J: TRBJ1-4
V: TRBV9
D: -
size: -
DNA: TGTGCCAGCAGCAGGGACTCCCCCCATGAAAAACTGTTTTTT
CDR3: CASSRDSPHEKLFF

J: TRBJ2-3
V: TRBV5-4
D: TRBD2
size: -
DNA: TGTGCCAGCAGCCTGAGCGGGAGGGCCGGATATACGCAGTATTTT
CDR3: CASSLSGRAGYTQYF

J: TRBJ2-2
V: TRBV7-2
D: -
size: -
DNA: TGTGCCAGCAGCTTAGTTACTATTCGAGGCACCGGGGAGCTGTTTTTT
CDR3: CASSLVTIRGTGELFF

J: TRBJ2-2
V: TRBV7-2
D: TRBD1
size: -
DNA: TGTGCCACCGAGGGGGGACAGGGGAACACCGGGGAGCTGTTTTTT
CDR3: CATEGGQGNTGELFF

J: TRBJ2-3
V: TRBV6-4
D: TRBD2
size: -
DNA: TGTGCCAGCAGCAGGACTAGCGGAAGCACAGATACGCAGTATTTT
CDR3: CASSRTSGSTDTQYF

J: TRBJ2-1
V: TRBV19
D: -
size: -
DNA: TGTGCCAGTAGTATAAAGTTACAGTTCAACAATGAGCAGTTCTTC
CDR3: CASSIKLQFNNEQFF

J: TRBJ1-1
V: TRBV18
D: TRBD1
size: -
DNA: TGTGCCAGCTCACCTTCGGCGGCAGGGGGTACTGAAGCTTTCTTT
CDR3: CASSPSAAGGTEAFF

J: TRBJ2-1
V: TRBV27
D: -
size: -
DNA: TGTGCCAGCAGTTTTCCGAGGGGACGCTACAATGAGCAGTTCTTC
CDR3: CASSFPRGRYNEQFF

J: TRBJ1-5
V: TRBV11-1
D: -
size: -
DNA: TGTGCCAGCAGCAATAATAATCAGCCCCAGCATTTT
CDR3: CASSNNNQPQHF

J: TRBJ2-7
V: TRBV9
D: -
size: -
DNA: TGTGCCAGCAGCGCCGGGGACCCCCTCGGGAGCTACGAGCAGTACTTC
CDR3: CASSAGDPLGSYEQYF

J: TRBJ2-5
V: TRBV9
D: TRBD1
size: -
DNA: TGTGCCAGCACCGGGACAGGGAAAGAGACCCAGTACTTC
CDR3: CASTGTGKETQYF

J: TRBJ2-3
V: TRBV5-6
D: TRBD1
size: -
DNA: TGTGCCAGCAGCCTAAGACAGGGGGCAGATACGCAGTATTTT
CDR3: CASSLRQGADTQYF

J: TRBJ2-7
V: TRBV14
D: -
size: -
DNA: TGTGCCAGCAGCCAAGAGCAGACAGGCTACGAGCAGTACTTC
CDR3: CASSQEQTGYEQYF

J: TRBJ2-1
V: TRBV7-2
D: TRBD1
size: once
DNA: TGTGCCAGCAGCATTCAGGGACAGACCTCCTACAATGAGCAGTTCTTC
CDR3: CASSIQGQTSYNEQFF

J: TRBJ2-1
V: TRBV5-1
D: -
size: -
DNA: TGCGCCAGCAGCTTGGTAGGGAACACGGGGAATGAGCAGTTCTTC
CDR3: CASSLVGNTGNEQFF

J: TRBJ2-3
V: TRBV5-5
D: -
size: -
DNA: TGTGCCAGCAATGGGGGCTATAGCACAGATACGCAGTATTTT
CDR3: CASNGGYSTDTQYF

J: TRBJ2-7
V: TRBV19
D: -
size: -
DNA: TGTGCCAGTAGTCGGGCCGGGACCGCTTACGAGCAGTACTTC
CDR3: CASSRAGTAYEQYF

J: TRBJ2-3
V: TRBV19
D: TRBD2
size: once
DNA: TGTGCCAGTAGTATTATATCCTTTGGGACTAGCGGGAGAGCAGATACGCAGTATTTT
CDR3: CASSIISFGTSGRADTQYF

J: TRBJ1-4
V: TRBV30
D: TRBD1
size: -
DNA: TGTGCCTGGAGTTACAAAATTGGGACAGGGAATGAAAAACTGTTTTTT
CDR3: CAWSYKIGTGNEKLFF

J: TRBJ1-5
V: TRBV27
D: -
size: -
DNA: TGTGCCAGCAGTTTTAGTAGGGGTAATCAGCCCCAGCATTTT
CDR3: CASSFSRGNQPQHF

J: TRBJ2-1
V: TRBV6-1
D: TRBD2
size: -
DNA: TGTGCCAGCAGTGACGGGACTAGGTCTACCAATGAGCAGTTCTTC
CDR3: CASSDGTRSTNEQFF

J: TRBJ1-5
V: TRBV7-9
D: -
size: -
DNA: TGTGCCAGCAGCCCTGGGGCGAGCAATCAGCCCCAGCATTTT
CDR3: CASSPGASNQPQHF

J: TRBJ2-1
V: TRBV18
D: TRBD1
size: -
DNA: TGTGCCAGCTCACAAACCGGGACAGGGGTTTCCAGTGAGCAGTTCTTC
CDR3: CASSQTGTGVSSEQFF

J: TRBJ1-5
V: TRBV4-2
D: -
size: -
DNA: TGTGCCAGCAGCCAACTTCCCTTAGACCGGGTCATCAATCAGCCCCAGCATTTT
CDR3: CASSQLPLDRVINQPQHF

J: TRBJ2-1
V: TRBV6-1
D: TRBD2
size: -
DNA: TGTGCCAGCAGTCTTAGCGGGAGGATTAATGAGCAGTTCTTC
CDR3: CASSLSGRINEQFF

J: TRBJ2-2
V: TRBV29-1
D: TRBD1
size: -
DNA: TGCAGCGGGAGGAACAGGGGGCTCGGCGGGGAGCTGTTTTTT
CDR3: CSGRNRGLGGELFF

J: TRBJ1-5
V: TRBV27
D: -
size: few
DNA: TGTGCCAGCAGTTTATCAGGGCAAGGCAATCAGCCCCAGCATTTT
CDR3: CASSLSGQGNQPQHF

J: TRBJ2-1
V: TRBV2
D: -
size: -
DNA: TGTGCCAGCACCCTAGGGGGGAGGTCCTTTGCTGAGCAGTTCTTC
CDR3: CASTLGGRSFAEQFF

J: TRBJ1-5
V: TRBV5-5
D: TRBD1
size: -
DNA: TGTGCCAGCAGCTCAACCGGGACAGGGTATAGCAATCAGCCCCAGCATTTT
CDR3: CASSSTGTGYSNQPQHF

J: TRBJ2-6
V: TRBV28
D: -
size: -
DNA: TGTGCCAGCAGTTCCTCCTACTCTGGGGCCAACGTCCTGACTTTC
CDR3: CASSSSYSGANVLTF